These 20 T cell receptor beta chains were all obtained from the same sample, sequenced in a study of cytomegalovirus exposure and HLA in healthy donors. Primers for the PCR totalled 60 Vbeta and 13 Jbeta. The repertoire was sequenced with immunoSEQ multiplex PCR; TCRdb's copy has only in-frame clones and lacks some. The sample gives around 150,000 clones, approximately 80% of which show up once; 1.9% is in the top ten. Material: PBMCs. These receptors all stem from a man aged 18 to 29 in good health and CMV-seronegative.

CDR3 nucleotide sequence: TGTGCCAGCAGTTTATCGGGGGGCCGGGGCTACACCTTC. It codes for CASSLSGGRGYTF. The V gene is TRBV28, the J gene TRBJ1-2; maybe TRBD1 (6 bases). Trimming shortened V by 1 base and J by 8 bases, and 11 bases separated the two germline ends. CDR1 is MDHEN and CDR2 is SYDVKM in the germline V gene. The CDR3 loop spans 13 amino acids.

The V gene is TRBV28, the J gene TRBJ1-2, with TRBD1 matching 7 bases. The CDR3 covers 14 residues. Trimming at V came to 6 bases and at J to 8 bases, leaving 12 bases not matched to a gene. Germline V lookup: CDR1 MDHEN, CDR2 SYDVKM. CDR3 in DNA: TGTGCCAGCAGCGATTACAGGGGTTCGCGAGGCTACACCTTC. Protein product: CASSDYRGSRGYTF.

CDR3 bases: TGTGCCAGCTCAGGGGACTCACCCCTCCACTTT. Encoded protein: CASSGDSPLHF. This sequence joins TRBV7-9 and TRBJ1-6; maybe TRBD1 (6 bases). Germline CDR1 SEHNR, CDR2 FQNEAQ (reference sequence). This CDR3 region has 11 residues. Trimming cost V 8 bases and J 10 bases, with 9 bases left between them.

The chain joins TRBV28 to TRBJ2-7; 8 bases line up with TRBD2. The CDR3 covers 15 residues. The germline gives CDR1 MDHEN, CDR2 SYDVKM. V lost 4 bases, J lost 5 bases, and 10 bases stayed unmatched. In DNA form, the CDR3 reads TGTGCCAGCAGTTCCCCGGGACTAGGTACCAACGAGCAGTACTTC. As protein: CASSSPGLGTNEQYF.

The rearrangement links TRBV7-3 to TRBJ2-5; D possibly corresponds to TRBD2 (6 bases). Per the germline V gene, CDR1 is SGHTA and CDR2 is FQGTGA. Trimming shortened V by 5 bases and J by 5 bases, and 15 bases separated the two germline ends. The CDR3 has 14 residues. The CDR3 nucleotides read TGTGCCAGCAGCGTAGGTGGAGGGATGGAGACCCAGTACTTC. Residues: CASSVGGGMETQYF. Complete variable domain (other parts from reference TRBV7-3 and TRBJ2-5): GAGVSQTPSNKVTEKGKYVELRCDPISGHTALYWYRQSLGQGPEFLIYFQGTGAADDSGLPNDRFFAVRPEGSVSTLKIQRTERGDSAVYLCASSVGGGMETQYFGPGTRLLVL.

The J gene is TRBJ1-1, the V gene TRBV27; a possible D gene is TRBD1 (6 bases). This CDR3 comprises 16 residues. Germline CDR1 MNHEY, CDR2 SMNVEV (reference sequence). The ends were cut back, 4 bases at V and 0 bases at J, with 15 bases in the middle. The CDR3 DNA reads TGTGCCAGCAGTTGGGTCCGGACAGACATGAACACTGAAGCTTTCTTT. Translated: CASSWVRTDMNTEAFF.

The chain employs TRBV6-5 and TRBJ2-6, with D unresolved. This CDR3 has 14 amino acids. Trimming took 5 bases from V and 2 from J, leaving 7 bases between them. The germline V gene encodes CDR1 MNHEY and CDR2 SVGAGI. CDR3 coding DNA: TGTGCCAGCAGTACTACCGCTGGGGCCAACGTCCTGACTTTC. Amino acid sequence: CASSTTAGANVLTF.

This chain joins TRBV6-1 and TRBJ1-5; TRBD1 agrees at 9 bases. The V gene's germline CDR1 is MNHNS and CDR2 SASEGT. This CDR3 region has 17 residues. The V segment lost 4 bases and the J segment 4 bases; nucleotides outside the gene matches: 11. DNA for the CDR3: TGTGCCAGCAGTGTTGCCGGGACAGGGAGGGGAAATCAGCCCCAGCATTTT. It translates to CASSVAGTGRGNQPQHF.

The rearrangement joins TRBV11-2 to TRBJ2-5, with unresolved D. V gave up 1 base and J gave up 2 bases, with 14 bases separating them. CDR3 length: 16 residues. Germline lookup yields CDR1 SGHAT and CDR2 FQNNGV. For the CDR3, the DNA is TGTGCCAGCAGCTTAGGGGCGAGAACCCTGCAAGAGACCCAGTACTTC. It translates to CASSLGARTLQETQYF. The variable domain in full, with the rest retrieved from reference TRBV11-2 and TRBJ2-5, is EAGVAQSPRYKIIEKRQSVAFWCNPISGHATLYWYQQILGQGPKLLIQFQNNGVVDDSQLPKDRFSAERLKGVDSTLKIQPAKLEDSAVYLCASSLGARTLQETQYFGPGTRLLVL.

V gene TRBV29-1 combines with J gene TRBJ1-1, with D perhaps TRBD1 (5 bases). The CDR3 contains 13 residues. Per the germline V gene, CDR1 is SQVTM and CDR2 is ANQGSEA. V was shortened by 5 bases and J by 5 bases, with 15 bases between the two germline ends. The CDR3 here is CSVTDTMGTEAFF. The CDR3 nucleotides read TGCAGCGTTACGGACACTATGGGGACTGAAGCTTTCTTT.

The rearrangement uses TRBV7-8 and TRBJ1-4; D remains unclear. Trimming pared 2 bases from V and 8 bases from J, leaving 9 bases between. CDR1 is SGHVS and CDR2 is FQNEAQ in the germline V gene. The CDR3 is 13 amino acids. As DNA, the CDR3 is TGTGCCAGCAGCTTAACAGTGGTGGAAAAACTGTTTTTT. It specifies CASSLTVVEKLFF. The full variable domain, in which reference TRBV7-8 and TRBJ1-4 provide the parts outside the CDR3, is GAGVSQSPRYKVAKRGQDVALRCDPISGHVSLFWYQQALGQGPEFLTYFQNEAQLDKSGLPSDRFFAERPEGSVSTLKIQRTQQEDSAVYLCASSLTVVEKLFFGSGTQLSVL.

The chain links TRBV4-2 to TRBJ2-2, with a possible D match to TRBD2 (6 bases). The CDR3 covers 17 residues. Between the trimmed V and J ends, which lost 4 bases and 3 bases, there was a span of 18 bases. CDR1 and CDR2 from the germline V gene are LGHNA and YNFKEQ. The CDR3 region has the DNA TGTGCCAGCAGCCCCACCGGGGGTGGGGCACACACCGGGGAGCTGTTTTTT. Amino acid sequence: CASSPTGGGAHTGELFF.

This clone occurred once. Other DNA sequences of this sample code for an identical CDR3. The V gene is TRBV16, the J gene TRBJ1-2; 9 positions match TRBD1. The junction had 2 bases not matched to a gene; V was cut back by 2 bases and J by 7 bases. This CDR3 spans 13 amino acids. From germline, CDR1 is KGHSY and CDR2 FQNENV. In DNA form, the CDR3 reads TGTGCCAGCAGCCAACTGGGACAGGGTGGCTACACCTTC. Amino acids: CASSQLGQGGYTF.

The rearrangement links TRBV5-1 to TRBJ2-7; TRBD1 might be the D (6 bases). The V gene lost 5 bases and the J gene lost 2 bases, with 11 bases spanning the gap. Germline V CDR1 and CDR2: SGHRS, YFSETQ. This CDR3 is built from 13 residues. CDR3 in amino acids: CASRRDNPYEQYF. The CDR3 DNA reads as TGCGCCAGCAGACGGGACAACCCCTACGAGCAGTACTTC.

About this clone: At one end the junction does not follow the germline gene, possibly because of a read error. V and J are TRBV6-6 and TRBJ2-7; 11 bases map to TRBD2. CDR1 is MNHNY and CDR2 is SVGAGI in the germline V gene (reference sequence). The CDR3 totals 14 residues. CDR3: CASSFGTSGYEQYF. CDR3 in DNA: TGTGCCAGCAGTTTCGGGACTAGCGGCTACGAGCAATACTTC.

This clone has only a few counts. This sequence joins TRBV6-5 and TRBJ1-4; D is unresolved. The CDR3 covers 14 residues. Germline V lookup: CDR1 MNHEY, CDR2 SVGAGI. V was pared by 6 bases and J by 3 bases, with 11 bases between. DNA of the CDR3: TGTGCCAGCAGCCGGGAGATGGCTAATGAAAAACTGTTTTTT. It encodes CASSREMANEKLFF.

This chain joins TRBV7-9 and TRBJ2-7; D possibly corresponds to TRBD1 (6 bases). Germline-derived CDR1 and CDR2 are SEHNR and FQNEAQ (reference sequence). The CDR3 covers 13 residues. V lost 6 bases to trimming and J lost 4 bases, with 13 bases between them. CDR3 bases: TGTGCCAGCAGTACAGGGTTTAATTACGAGCAGTACTTC. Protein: CASSTGFNYEQYF.

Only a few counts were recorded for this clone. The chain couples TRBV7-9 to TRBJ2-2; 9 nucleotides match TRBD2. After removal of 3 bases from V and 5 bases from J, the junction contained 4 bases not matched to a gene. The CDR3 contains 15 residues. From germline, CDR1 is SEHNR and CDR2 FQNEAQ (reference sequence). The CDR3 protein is CASSFGAGGTGELFF. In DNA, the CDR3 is TGTGCCAGCAGCTTCGGGGCGGGAGGGACCGGGGAGCTGTTTTTT.

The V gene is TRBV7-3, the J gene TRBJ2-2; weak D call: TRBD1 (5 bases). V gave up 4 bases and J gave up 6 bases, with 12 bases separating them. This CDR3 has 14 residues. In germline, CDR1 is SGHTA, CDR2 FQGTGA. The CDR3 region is CASSWTNTAGELFF. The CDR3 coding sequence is TGTGCCAGCAGCTGGACAAACACCGCCGGGGAGCTGTTTTTT.

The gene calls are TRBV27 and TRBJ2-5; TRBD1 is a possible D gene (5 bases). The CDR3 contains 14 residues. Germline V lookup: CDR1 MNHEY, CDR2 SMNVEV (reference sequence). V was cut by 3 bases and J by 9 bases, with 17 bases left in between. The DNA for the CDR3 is TGTGCCAGCAGTTTCCAGAGACAGCATGGGGCCCAGTACTTC. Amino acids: CASSFQRQHGAQYF.